The source of this T cell receptor (beta chain) is a study of cytomegalovirus exposure and HLA in healthy donors. Study-wide points: The study dropped some indistinguishable V segments, TRBV6-2 and TRBV6-3 among them.

On this clone itself: Its specificity is not known.

Germline V gene data show CDR1 as KGHSH and CDR2 as LQKENI. The CDR3 runs to 15 residues. The V segment lost 0 bases and the J segment 9 bases; nucleotides outside the gene matches: 6. A multiplex PCR was run with 60 Vbeta primers and 13 Jbeta primers. Repertoires were generated with immunoSEQ multiplex PCR, while TCRdb's copy carries only in-frame clones and drops some. Among over 200,000 clones listed, 70% to 85% were seen once. Likely unrecorded immune exposures existed in these nominally healthy donors. Material for sequencing was PBMCs. The TCR sequence derives from a woman aged 40 to 49 in good health and CMV-seronegative. The V gene is TRBV18, the J gene TRBJ2-1, with TRBD1 matching over 9 bases. In nucleotides, the CDR3 is TGTGCCAGCTCACCACCGGGACAGGGAGAGATTGAGCAGTTCTTC. Protein sequence: CASSPPGQGEIEQFF.